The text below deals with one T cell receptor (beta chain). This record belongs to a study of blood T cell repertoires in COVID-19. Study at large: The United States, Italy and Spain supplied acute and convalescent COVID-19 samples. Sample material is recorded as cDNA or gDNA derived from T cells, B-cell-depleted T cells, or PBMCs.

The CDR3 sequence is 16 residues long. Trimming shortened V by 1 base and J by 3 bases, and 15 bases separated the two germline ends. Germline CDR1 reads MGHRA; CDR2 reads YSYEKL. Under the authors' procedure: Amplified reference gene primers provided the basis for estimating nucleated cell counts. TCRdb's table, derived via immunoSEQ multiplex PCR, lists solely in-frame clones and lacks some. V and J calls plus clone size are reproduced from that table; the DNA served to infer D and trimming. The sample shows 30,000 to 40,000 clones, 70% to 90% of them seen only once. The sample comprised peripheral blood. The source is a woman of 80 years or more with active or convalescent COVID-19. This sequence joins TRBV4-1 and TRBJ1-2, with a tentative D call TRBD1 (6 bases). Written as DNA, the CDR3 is TGCGCCAGCAGCCAAGCCGGGTACAGGGACCACTATGGCTACACCTTC. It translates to CASSQAGYRDHYGYTF.